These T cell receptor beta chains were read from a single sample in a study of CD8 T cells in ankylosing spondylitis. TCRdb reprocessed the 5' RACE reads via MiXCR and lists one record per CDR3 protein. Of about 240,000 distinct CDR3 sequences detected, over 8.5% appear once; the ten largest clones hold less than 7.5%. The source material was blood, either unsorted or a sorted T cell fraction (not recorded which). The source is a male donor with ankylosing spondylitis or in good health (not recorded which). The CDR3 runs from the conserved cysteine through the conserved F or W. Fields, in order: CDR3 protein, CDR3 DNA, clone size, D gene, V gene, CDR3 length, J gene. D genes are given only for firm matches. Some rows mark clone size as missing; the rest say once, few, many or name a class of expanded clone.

CDR3aa: CSARYEAGGNTIYF; CDR3nt: TGCAGTGCTAGATATGAAGCGGGGGGAAACACCATATATTTT; abundance: many; d_gene: .; v_gene: TRBV20-1; len: 14; j_gene: TRBJ1-3
CDR3aa: CASHDGDTQYF; CDR3nt: TGTGCCAGCCACGACGGAGATACGCAGTATTTT; abundance: many; d_gene: .; v_gene: TRBV9; len: 11; j_gene: TRBJ2-3
CDR3aa: CASSGQISYEQYF; CDR3nt: TGCGCCAGCAGCGGACAGATTTCCTACGAGCAGTACTTC; abundance: many; d_gene: .; v_gene: TRBV5-1; len: 13; j_gene: TRBJ2-7
CDR3aa: CASKIPGVIDTQYF; CDR3nt: TGCGCCAGCAAAATCCCAGGGGTGATAGATACGCAGTATTTT; abundance: .; d_gene: .; v_gene: TRBV5-1; len: 14; j_gene: TRBJ2-3
CDR3aa: CASSYRGLETQYF; CDR3nt: TGTGCCAGCAGTTACAGGGGATTGGAGACCCAGTACTTC; abundance: many; d_gene: .; v_gene: TRBV6-6; len: 13; j_gene: TRBJ2-5
CDR3aa: CSASPAASVSDEQFF; CDR3nt: TGCAGTGCTAGCCCGGCCGCTTCAGTCTCGGATGAGCAGTTCTTC; abundance: many; d_gene: .; v_gene: TRBV20-1; len: 15; j_gene: TRBJ2-1
CDR3aa: CASSSDHEQYF; CDR3nt: TGTGCCAGCAGTAGCGACCACGAGCAGTACTTC; abundance: .; d_gene: .; v_gene: TRBV12-3/TRBV12-4; len: 11; j_gene: TRBJ2-7
CDR3aa: CASRRTGYGSTEAFF; CDR3nt: TGTGCCAGCAGACGGACGGGTTACGGGAGCACTGAAGCTTTCTTT; abundance: .; d_gene: .; v_gene: TRBV28; len: 15; j_gene: TRBJ1-1
CDR3aa: CASSDWDRGYTEAFF; CDR3nt: TGTGCCAGCAGTGATTGGGACAGGGGATACACTGAAGCTTTCTTT; abundance: few; d_gene: TRBD1; v_gene: TRBV2; len: 15; j_gene: TRBJ1-1
CDR3aa: CSSRGPDTQYF; CDR3nt: TGCAGCTCCCGGGGCCCGGATACGCAGTATTTT; abundance: .; d_gene: .; v_gene: TRBV29-1; len: 11; j_gene: TRBJ2-3
CDR3aa: CASSWDRDNEQFF; CDR3nt: TGTGCCAGCAGTTGGGACAGGGATAATGAGCAGTTCTTC; abundance: few; d_gene: TRBD1; v_gene: TRBV12-3/TRBV12-4; len: 13; j_gene: TRBJ2-1
CDR3aa: CASRGQVCEQYF; CDR3nt: TGTGCCAGCAGGGGGCAGGTTTGCGAGCAGTACTTC; abundance: many; d_gene: .; v_gene: TRBV9; len: 12; j_gene: TRBJ2-7
CDR3aa: CATSRDPRYEQYF; CDR3nt: TGTGCCACCAGCAGAGATCCCCGTTACGAGCAGTACTTC; abundance: .; d_gene: .; v_gene: TRBV15; len: 13; j_gene: TRBJ2-7
CDR3aa: CASSAHGGWRPGELFF; CDR3nt: TGTGCCAGCAGCGCCCATGGGGGATGGCGCCCCGGGGAGCTGTTTTTT; abundance: few; d_gene: .; v_gene: TRBV2; len: 16; j_gene: TRBJ2-2
CDR3aa: CASSLEGTINQPQHF; CDR3nt: TGCGCCAGCAGCTTGGAGGGGACGATTAATCAGCCCCAGCATTTT; abundance: many; d_gene: .; v_gene: TRBV5-1; len: 15; j_gene: TRBJ1-5
CDR3aa: CSVGGGPTYEQYF; CDR3nt: TGCAGCGTTGGTGGGGGACCCACCTACGAGCAGTACTTC; abundance: many; d_gene: .; v_gene: TRBV29-1; len: 13; j_gene: TRBJ2-7
CDR3aa: CASSLTGGGQPQHF; CDR3nt: TGCGCCAGCAGCTTGACAGGGGGCGGCCAGCCCCAGCATTTT; abundance: many; d_gene: TRBD1; v_gene: TRBV5-1; len: 14; j_gene: TRBJ1-5
CDR3aa: CASSRGTGGPGEQYF; CDR3nt: TGCGCCAGCAGCAGAGGGACAGGGGGGCCGGGGGAGCAGTACTTC; abundance: few; d_gene: TRBD1; v_gene: TRBV5-1; len: 15; j_gene: TRBJ2-7
CDR3aa: CASSLEWNYGYTF; CDR3nt: TGTGCCAGCAGCTTAGAATGGAACTATGGCTACACCTTC; abundance: many; d_gene: .; v_gene: TRBV7-2; len: 13; j_gene: TRBJ1-2
CDR3aa: CASSPTSNEQFF; CDR3nt: TGTGCCAGCAGCCCCACTAGTAATGAGCAGTTCTTC; abundance: many; d_gene: .; v_gene: TRBV12-3/TRBV12-4; len: 12; j_gene: TRBJ2-1
CDR3aa: CASSPQGPSNQPQHF; CDR3nt: TGTGCCAGCAGTCCCCAAGGCCCTAGCAATCAGCCCCAGCATTTT; abundance: .; d_gene: .; v_gene: TRBV12-3/TRBV12-4; len: 15; j_gene: TRBJ1-5
CDR3aa: CASSVGGRGLYNEQFF; CDR3nt: TGTGCCAGCAGCGTAGGTGGAAGGGGATTATACAATGAGCAGTTCTTC; abundance: many; d_gene: .; v_gene: TRBV9; len: 16; j_gene: TRBJ2-1
CDR3aa: CASSTSGQATQYF; CDR3nt: TGTGCCAGCAGCACGTCCGGACAGGCTACCCAGTACTTC; abundance: many; d_gene: TRBD1; v_gene: TRBV9; len: 13; j_gene: TRBJ2-5
CDR3aa: CASSEAGVMQYF; CDR3nt: TGTGCCAGCAGTGAAGCGGGGGTTATGCAGTATTTT; abundance: many; d_gene: .; v_gene: TRBV2; len: 12; j_gene: TRBJ2-3
CDR3aa: CATSDLGRGNTGELFF; CDR3nt: TGTGCCACCAGTGATTTGGGGCGGGGGAACACCGGGGAGCTGTTTTTT; abundance: many; d_gene: .; v_gene: TRBV24-1; len: 16; j_gene: TRBJ2-2
CDR3aa: CASRPGLAASTDTQYF; CDR3nt: TGTGCCAGCAGGCCGGGACTAGCGGCCAGCACAGATACGCAGTATTTT; abundance: many; d_gene: TRBD2; v_gene: TRBV12-3/TRBV12-4; len: 16; j_gene: TRBJ2-3
CDR3aa: CASSLGQPNTDTQYF; CDR3nt: TGTGCCAGCAGCCTGGGACAACCCAACACAGATACGCAGTATTTT; abundance: many; d_gene: .; v_gene: TRBV27; len: 15; j_gene: TRBJ2-3
CDR3aa: CSAREGAGKRNEQFF; CDR3nt: TGCAGTGCTAGAGAGGGGGCAGGGAAAAGGAATGAGCAGTTCTTC; abundance: .; d_gene: .; v_gene: TRBV20-1; len: 15; j_gene: TRBJ2-1
CDR3aa: CASSLAEASAKNIQYF; CDR3nt: TGTGCCAGCAGCTTAGCGGAGGCGTCTGCCAAAAACATTCAGTACTTC; abundance: few; d_gene: .; v_gene: TRBV7-2; len: 16; j_gene: TRBJ2-4
CDR3aa: CASSPPTGLIREQYF; CDR3nt: TGTGCCAGTAGCCCGCCGACAGGACTTATACGGGAGCAGTACTTC; abundance: few; d_gene: .; v_gene: TRBV19; len: 15; j_gene: TRBJ2-7
CDR3aa: CATRLQGNTEAFF; CDR3nt: TGTGCCACCAGGCTACAGGGTAACACTGAAGCTTTCTTT; abundance: .; d_gene: .; v_gene: TRBV10-3; len: 13; j_gene: TRBJ1-1
CDR3aa: CASSVAGNNEQFF; CDR3nt: TGTGCCAGCAGCGTGGCGGGAAACAATGAGCAGTTCTTC; abundance: many; d_gene: .; v_gene: TRBV9; len: 13; j_gene: TRBJ2-1
CDR3aa: CASSESAGGYNEQFF; CDR3nt: TGTGCCAGCAGTGAAAGCGCAGGGGGGTACAATGAGCAGTTCTTC; abundance: .; d_gene: .; v_gene: TRBV6-1; len: 15; j_gene: TRBJ2-1
CDR3aa: CASSRDSSDTQYF; CDR3nt: TGCGCCAGCAGCCGGGACTCTTCAGATACGCAGTATTTT; abundance: many; d_gene: .; v_gene: TRBV5-1; len: 13; j_gene: TRBJ2-3
CDR3aa: CASSQSEREGRHEQYF; CDR3nt: TGCGCCAGCAGTCAATCTGAGCGGGAGGGCCGCCACGAGCAGTACTTC; abundance: .; d_gene: TRBD2; v_gene: TRBV23-1; len: 16; j_gene: TRBJ2-7
CDR3aa: CASSAGTGGGYTF; CDR3nt: TGCGCCAGCAGTGCAGGGACAGGGGGTGGCTACACCTTC; abundance: many; d_gene: TRBD1; v_gene: TRBV5-1; len: 13; j_gene: TRBJ1-2
CDR3aa: CASSLRVNTDTQYF; CDR3nt: TGTGCCAGCAGCTTGCGGGTGAACACAGATACGCAGTATTTT; abundance: many; d_gene: .; v_gene: TRBV5-5; len: 14; j_gene: TRBJ2-3
CDR3aa: CSAFGTHAEAFF; CDR3nt: TGCAGCGCATTCGGGACACACGCTGAAGCTTTCTTT; abundance: many; d_gene: .; v_gene: TRBV29-1; len: 12; j_gene: TRBJ1-1
CDR3aa: CSVEEGVGGNQPQHF; CDR3nt: TGCAGCGTTGAAGAAGGGGTTGGGGGCAATCAGCCCCAGCATTTT; abundance: many; d_gene: .; v_gene: TRBV29-1; len: 15; j_gene: TRBJ1-5
CDR3aa: CASSPRGVGSRQPQHF; CDR3nt: TGTGCCAGCAGTCCCAGGGGTGTAGGGTCGCGTCAGCCCCAGCATTTT; abundance: many; d_gene: .; v_gene: TRBV28; len: 16; j_gene: TRBJ1-5
CDR3aa: CSARGHPSPEQFF; CDR3nt: TGCAGTGCTAGAGGCCACCCTTCTCCTGAGCAGTTCTTC; abundance: .; d_gene: .; v_gene: TRBV20-1; len: 13; j_gene: TRBJ2-1
CDR3aa: CASSLAGFSYNEQFF; CDR3nt: TGTGCCAGCAGCCTCGCCGGGTTCTCCTACAATGAGCAGTTCTTC; abundance: few; d_gene: .; v_gene: TRBV7-9; len: 15; j_gene: TRBJ2-1
CDR3aa: CASSLRLGLSYNEQFF; CDR3nt: TGCGCCAGCAGCTTGAGACTAGGATTGTCCTACAATGAGCAGTTCTTC; abundance: many; d_gene: .; v_gene: TRBV5-1; len: 16; j_gene: TRBJ2-1
CDR3aa: CASTRAVGTGELFF; CDR3nt: TGCGCCAGCACACGAGCGGTAGGAACCGGGGAGCTGTTTTTT; abundance: many; d_gene: .; v_gene: TRBV5-1; len: 14; j_gene: TRBJ2-2
CDR3aa: CASSVKPNYEQYF; CDR3nt: TGTGCCAGCAGCGTAAAACCGAACTACGAGCAGTACTTC; abundance: many; d_gene: .; v_gene: TRBV9; len: 13; j_gene: TRBJ2-7
CDR3aa: CSARPYPSTTEAFF; CDR3nt: TGCAGCGCGCGGCCCTACCCCTCTACCACTGAAGCTTTCTTT; abundance: many; d_gene: .; v_gene: TRBV29-1; len: 14; j_gene: TRBJ1-1
CDR3aa: CASSTGTGPYEQYF; CDR3nt: TGTGCCAGCAGTACCGGGACAGGGCCCTACGAGCAGTACTTC; abundance: few; d_gene: TRBD1; v_gene: TRBV12-3/TRBV12-4; len: 14; j_gene: TRBJ2-7
CDR3aa: CASSIGSLSYEQYF; CDR3nt: TGTGCCAGCAGTATAGGGTCGCTGTCCTACGAGCAGTACTTC; abundance: .; d_gene: .; v_gene: TRBV25-1; len: 14; j_gene: TRBJ2-7
CDR3aa: CASRRTGASTDTQYF; CDR3nt: TGTGCCAGCAGGAGGACTGGCGCTAGCACAGATACGCAGTATTTT; abundance: few; d_gene: .; v_gene: TRBV5-6; len: 15; j_gene: TRBJ2-3
CDR3aa: CASSSTGTSGTYEQYF; CDR3nt: TGTGCCAGCAGCTCAACCGGGACTAGCGGGACCTACGAGCAGTACTTC; abundance: many; d_gene: TRBD2; v_gene: TRBV12-3/TRBV12-4; len: 16; j_gene: TRBJ2-7
CDR3aa: CASSNPTTLGEQYF; CDR3nt: TGTGCCAGCAGTAACCCAACTACCCTCGGGGAGCAGTACTTC; abundance: many; d_gene: .; v_gene: TRBV6-2/TRBV6-3; len: 14; j_gene: TRBJ2-7
CDR3aa: CASSLGDSKNIQYF; CDR3nt: TGCGCCAGCAGCTTGGGGGACAGCAAAAACATTCAGTACTTC; abundance: many; d_gene: TRBD1; v_gene: TRBV5-1; len: 14; j_gene: TRBJ2-4